In its sample, the clone carrying this TCR beta chain was seen many times. Germline CDR1 and CDR2: KGHSH and LQKENI. With V trimmed by 1 base and J by 4 bases, 7 bases remained unmatched. This CDR3 contains 17 residues. The data derive from a study of T-cell reconstitution after alpha-beta-depleted transplantation in children. The TCRbeta library incorporated unique molecular identifiers. Each CDR3 protein gets one entry after TCRdb re-called the PCR reads with MiXCR. The sample has 190,000 or so distinct CDR3 sequences, about 14% seen once. Here the sequenced sample was PBMCs from the stem cell graft donor, taken from the stem cell graft. The chain employs TRBV18 and TRBJ2-1, with 10 bases fitting TRBD2. The source of this sequence is a human donor who donated a stem cell graft to a child with acute lymphoblastic leukemia. The CDR3 region is CASSPRSTSGEYNEQFF. The DNA for the CDR3 is TGTGCCAGCTCACCACGCTCAACTAGCGGGGAGTACAATGAGCAGTTCTTC.